This T cell receptor beta chain was sequenced during a study of blood T cell dynamics during melanoma immunotherapy. Study details: Patients with metastatic melanoma got pembrolizumab or nivolumab-ipilimumab as first-line care.

The germline gives CDR1 LNHDA, CDR2 SQIVND (reference sequence). The length of the CDR3 is 15 residues. With 4 bases clipped from V and 4 bases from J, the junction kept 8 bases outside the gene matches. The time point: pre-treatment baseline. Assay: immunoSEQ multiplex PCR; the TCRdb copy retains only in-frame clones and omits some. The sample has some 9,300 clones; approximately 90% are singletons. Material: blood, obtained from a patient treated with checkpoint blockade. V and J are TRBV19 and TRBJ2-7, with 9 bases lining up with TRBD2. The sequence came from a human donor with melanoma. CDR3 sequence: CASSSGRGGVYEQYF. CDR3 coding DNA: TGTGCCAGTAGTAGCGGGAGGGGCGGCGTGTACGAGCAGTACTTC.